The sequence of this TCR beta chain was determined in a study of long-term antiretroviral therapy in people with HIV (dated by TCRdb to 2022 to 2024). Looking at the study overall: Collection of the earliest samples took place about a decade ahead of the 2015 WHO recommendation for immediate ART, at a time when ART was typically delayed until CD4 counts fell. No cross-contamination during QIAcube processing was seen in test extractions of a monoclonal T-cell line run alongside approximately 36 polyclonal samples. Of the approximately 28 participants with HIV, approximately 11 were female. A total of some 210 cryopreserved PBMC samples were contributed to the cohort by 30 adults with confirmed HIV infection, with samples collected serially over a mean of around 6 years (range 1-12). Whether ART initiation and durable HIV suppression were associated with changes in peripheral blood TRB repertoire composition and diversity was tested in a retrospective serial study.

Remarks on this clone: It lacks a known antigen. No base quality information exists; no much larger clone differs at one position.

Overall study results and their limits: The samples were dated from about 2004 to 2018, and the ART regimens that were used may be less effective than current ART regimens. Because cell numbers in pre-ART samples were limited, unsorted PBMC were profiled instead of sorted CD4+ and CD8+ T cells. Since PBMC availability was limited, sequencing covered only the TCR beta chain, with no alpha chain pairing. A significant increase in TRB diversity was found to be associated with ART initiation, although TRB diversity was observed to remain significantly below that of transplant donor controls even after long-term ART. Inferences about post-ART repertoire changes were limited because no data were available on ART adherence, viral resistance or therapy changes. Expanded TRB clones identified before ART initiation dominated the repertoire across all time points, though the dominance fluctuated and decreased in many PLHIV after ART. Narrower CDR3 length ranges were observed in HIV repertoires than in controls, and an antigen-experienced repertoire with only a slight naive shift after ART was suggested by the network structure.

The CDR3 starts with the cysteine, ends with the phenylalanine, and has 15 residues. Solely the CDR3 DNA is kept, with 45 bases framed from the first base. V sheds 4 bases and J sheds 7 bases, leaving 17 bases between their ends. The germline V gene provides CDR1 SGHVS and CDR2 FQNEAQ. The immunoSEQ hsTCRB v3.0 assay was used at survey level resolution to sequence the TRB variable region. TRB sequencing targeted a depth of about 35,000-50,000 T-cell genomes per sample. Pooled TRB libraries were sequenced on an Illumina MiSeq with a v3 150-cycle kit. As for how the authors treated the data: Analysis of repertoires was carried out in R inside a reproducible Nextflow workflow spanning QC, data transformation and analysis. LymphoSeq2, an R package for exploring AIRR-Seq data, was used to implement the custom analyses. A handful of samples that produced fewer than 5000 total TRB sequences were removed, so 180 or so HIV repertoires were analyzed. Among the approximately 200 retained HIV repertoires, 55 to 65 were collected before ART initiation and 120 to 140 were collected after ART initiation. Repertoires were downsampled to 5000 TRB nucleotide sequences, with summary statistics averaged over 100 downsampling iterations. The analysis kept only TRB sequences whose CDR3 regions were at least seven amino acids long. A Shannon entropy-derived clonality score and the Gini coefficient were used to measure diversity. In the repertoire networks, any two of the top 5000 CDR3 amino acid sequences were linked whenever the two sequences differed by an edit distance of one. For TRB CDR3 amino acid sequences, antigen specificity groups and MHC restriction were predicted with GLIPH2. CDR3 amino acid sequences were matched against VDJdb and McPAS-TCR to flag known CMV, EBV, HIV or tissue antigen associations. Pre-ART, post-ART and control groups were compared with Wilcoxon signed-rank tests and Holm-Bonferroni correction. This immuneACCESS table, as held by TCRdb, lists in-frame sequences with V and J called but not all clones. Of the missing ones, under half trace to an unresolved V gene in checked studies; the others have no known cause. The V and J calls and clone size were taken over from that table, and D and trimming were inferred from the DNA. The sample table records some 11,000 clones; nearly 85% of these occur just once. Roughly 16% of the sample belongs to the ten largest clones.

To be included, a participant needed at least one PBMC sample from before ART initiation plus at least two post-ART samples. All participants with HIV were treated in the United States of America. Before DNA extraction, cryopreserved samples containing roughly 0.85-11 million PBMC were thawed and washed. At the time of the earliest PBMC sample, participants with HIV were aged between about 23 and 54 years. PBMC samples from each participant spanned 1-4 timepoints before ART initiation and 2-8 timepoints after ART initiation, with a median of 7 samples. For every participant, serial HIV viral load, CD4+ T-cell count, ART history and demographic data were obtained. Using a Qiagen kit on a QIAcube, genomic DNA was extracted from unsorted PBMC, with samples processed in batches of 12.

The sequence came from a man between 40 and 49 years old with HIV. Recombination connected TRBV7-8 to TRBJ1-5; the D gene is possibly TRBD1, with 5 bases matching. The sequences come from unsorted PBMCs, collected 3.4 years after starting antiretroviral therapy. The CDR3 reads as follows: CASSYGPRGGQPQHF. At the DNA level, the sequence is TGTGCCAGCAGCTACGGGCCAAGGGGCGGGCAGCCCCAGCATTTT.